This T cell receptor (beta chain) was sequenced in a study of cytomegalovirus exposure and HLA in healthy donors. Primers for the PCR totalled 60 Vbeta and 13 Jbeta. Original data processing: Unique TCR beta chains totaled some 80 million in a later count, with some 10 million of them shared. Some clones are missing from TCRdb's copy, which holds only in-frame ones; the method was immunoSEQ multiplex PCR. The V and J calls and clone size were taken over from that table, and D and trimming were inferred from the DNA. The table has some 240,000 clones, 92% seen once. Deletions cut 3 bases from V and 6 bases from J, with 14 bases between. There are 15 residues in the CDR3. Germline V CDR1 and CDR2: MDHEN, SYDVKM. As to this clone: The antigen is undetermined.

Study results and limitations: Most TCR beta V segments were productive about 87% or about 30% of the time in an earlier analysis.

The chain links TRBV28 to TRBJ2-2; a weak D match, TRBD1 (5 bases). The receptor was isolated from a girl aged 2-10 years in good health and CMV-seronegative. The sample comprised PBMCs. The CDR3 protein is CASSLGQARPGELFF. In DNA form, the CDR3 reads TGTGCCAGCAGTTTGGGGCAGGCCAGACCCGGGGAGCTGTTTTTT.